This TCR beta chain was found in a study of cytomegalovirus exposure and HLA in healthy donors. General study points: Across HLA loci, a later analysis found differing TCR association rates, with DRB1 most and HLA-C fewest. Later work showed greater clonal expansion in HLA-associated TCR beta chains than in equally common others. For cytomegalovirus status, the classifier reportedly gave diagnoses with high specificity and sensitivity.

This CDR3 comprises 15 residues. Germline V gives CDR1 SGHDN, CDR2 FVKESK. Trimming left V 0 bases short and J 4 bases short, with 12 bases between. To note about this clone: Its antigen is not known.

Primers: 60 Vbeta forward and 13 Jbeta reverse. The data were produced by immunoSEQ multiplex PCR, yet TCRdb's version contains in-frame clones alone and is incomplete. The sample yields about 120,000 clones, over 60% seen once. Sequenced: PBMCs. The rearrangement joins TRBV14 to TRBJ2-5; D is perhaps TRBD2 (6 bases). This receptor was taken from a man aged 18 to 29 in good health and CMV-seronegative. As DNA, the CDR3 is TGTGCCAGCAGCCAAGATCTTTCGGGAGTAGAGACCCAGTACTTC. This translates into CASSQDLSGVETQYF.